The 21 T cell receptor beta chains presented below share a single source sample, sequenced in a study of T cell responses to AZD1222 COVID-19 vaccine. The method was immunoSEQ multiplex PCR; TCRdb's version includes in-frame clones alone and lacks a portion of them. The sample carries over 60,000 clones, 79% recorded once. The specimen comprised peripheral blood, sampled on day 0 of MenACWY control vaccination. The source of these receptors is an adult in good health.

The chain combines TRBV2 with TRBJ1-2; 7 nucleotides agree with TRBD1. V dropped 5 bases and J dropped 5; count of bases not matched to a gene: 8. Germline values: CDR1 SNHLY, CDR2 FYNNEI. The CDR3 is 14 amino acids. CDR3: CASSRTGDGYGYTF. CDR3 bases: TGTGCCAGCAGTCGTACAGGGGATGGGTATGGCTACACCTTC.

The chain recombines TRBV10-2 with TRBJ2-5; the D is unclear. Germline V gene data show CDR1 as WSHSY and CDR2 as SAAADI. This CDR3 has 13 residues. Trimming left V 8 bases short and J 2 bases short, with 12 bases between. The CDR3: CASSLAVQETQYF. The DNA for the CDR3 is TGCGCCAGCTCCCTTGCGGTACAAGAGACCCAGTACTTC.

The chain recombines TRBV10-2 with TRBJ2-2, with 10 positions matching TRBD2. The ends lost 9 bases at V and 1 base at J; junction bases unmatched: 11. Germline V CDR1 and CDR2: WSHSY, SAAADI. CDR3 length equals 17 residues. The CDR3 DNA reads as TGCGCCAGTCGGGAATCTCGACTAGCGGGGAACACCGGGGAGCTGTTTTTT. The encoded protein is CASRESRLAGNTGELFF.

DNA for the CDR3: TGTGCCAGCAGCGGGTGGGGTATAGGCAATGAGCAGTTCTTC. Protein: CASSGWGIGNEQFF. The rearrangement links TRBV7-9 to TRBJ2-1; no clear D gene. The germline V gene has CDR1 SEHNR and CDR2 FQNEAQ (reference sequence). Trimming cost V 5 bases and J 6 bases, with 14 bases left between them. The CDR3 is 14 residues long. The full variable domain, completed using reference TRBV7-9 and TRBJ2-1, is DTGVSQNPRHKITKRGQNVTFRCDPISEHNRLYWYRQTLGQGPEFLTYFQNEAQLEKSRLLSDRFSAERPKGSFSTLEIQRTEQGDSAMYLCASSGWGIGNEQFFGPGTRLTVL.

The chain couples TRBV6-5 to TRBJ2-1; TRBD2 matches 9 bases. The J segment lost 6 bases and the V segment lost 9 bases, leaving 9 bases of the junction unmatched. CDR1 and CDR2 from the germline V gene are MNHEY and SVGAGI. The CDR3 is 14 residues long. The CDR3 DNA follows: TGTGCCAGGGACCCTAGCGGGATATCCAATGAGCAGTTCTTC. It yields the protein CARDPSGISNEQFF.

The chain is built from TRBV19 and TRBJ1-1, with a weak D call TRBD1 (5 bases). This CDR3 has 13 residues. CDR1 and CDR2 (germline): LNHDA, SQIVND (reference sequence). V was trimmed by 7 bases and J by 1 base, leaving 10 bases between them. CDR3 residues: CASITTANTEAFF. The CDR3, as DNA: TGTGCCAGTATTACGACAGCGAACACTGAAGCTTTCTTT.

The V call is TRBV28, the J call TRBJ1-1, with unresolved D. Trimming removed 7 bases from V and 1 base from J, with 4 bases in between. This CDR3 is built from 11 residues. Looked up from germline, CDR1 is MDHEN and CDR2 is SYDVKM. As DNA, the CDR3 is TGTGCCAGCATCGGGAACACTGAAGCTTTCTTT. It encodes CASIGNTEAFF.

This clone was detected only a few times. This chain connects TRBV9 to TRBJ2-2, with D possibly TRBD2 on 6 matching bases. The CDR3 has 16 amino acids. The germline gives CDR1 SGDLS, CDR2 YYNGEE. V was clipped by 0 bases and J by 1 base, with 10 bases between them. CDR3 protein: CASSVELAGNTGELFF. Here the CDR3 DNA reads TGTGCCAGCAGCGTAGAACTAGCCGGGAACACCGGGGAGCTGTTTTTT.

This clone has just one count. The rearrangement joins TRBV19 to TRBJ2-3; TRBD2 matches 7 bases. Germline V lookup: CDR1 LNHDA, CDR2 SQIVND (reference sequence). J was trimmed by 0 bases and V by 6 bases; bases with no gene match: 0. The CDR3 is 13 residues long. CDR3 protein: CASSGGSTDTQYF. In DNA, the CDR3 is TGTGCCAGTAGCGGGGGGAGCACAGATACGCAGTATTTT.

The gene calls are TRBV2 and TRBJ1-2; TRBD1 might be the D (6 bases). Germline lookup yields CDR1 SNHLY and CDR2 FYNNEI. V was clipped by 4 bases and J by 7 bases, with 22 bases between them. The CDR3 contains 16 residues. The chain's CDR3 is CASSAAQRGVSRGYTF. The CDR3 nucleotides are TGTGCCAGCAGTGCGGCTCAAAGGGGGGTCAGTCGTGGCTACACCTTC.

This clone was observed a few times. The chain is built from TRBV27 and TRBJ1-6; 7 positions agree with TRBD1. This CDR3 region has 13 residues. Germline lookup yields CDR1 MNHEY and CDR2 SMNVEV (reference sequence). V was clipped by 5 bases and J by 8 bases; unmatched bases: 3. DNA for the CDR3: TGTGCCAGCAGTCTCACAGGGGATTCACCCCTCCACTTT. The encoded protein is CASSLTGDSPLHF.

This clone appeared once. This chain connects TRBV27 to TRBJ1-6; no firm D call. CDR1 is MNHEY, CDR2 SMNVEV, per germline (reference sequence). With 2 bases removed from V and 10 bases from J, the gap between germline ends came to 9 bases. This CDR3 is 13 amino acids long. CDR3 sequence reads: CASSLRRLSPLHF. The CDR3 DNA reads TGTGCCAGCAGTTTAAGGAGGTTGTCACCCCTCCACTTT.

The rearrangement joins TRBV7-3 to TRBJ2-1, with D uncertain. With 4 bases removed from V and 13 bases from J, the gap between germline ends came to 17 bases. This CDR3 has 13 residues. Looked up from germline, CDR1 is SGHTA and CDR2 is FQGTGA. CDR3 nucleotides: TGTGCCAGCAGCTCGGTCGATAGAGCGAGCCAGTTCTTC. Its protein product is CASSSVDRASQFF.

The chain carries TRBV7-6 and TRBJ1-4; D remains ambiguous. This CDR3 comprises 16 residues. Looked up from germline, CDR1 is SGHVS and CDR2 is FNYEAQ. V lost 5 bases to trimming and J lost 8 bases, with 21 bases between them. DNA of the CDR3: TGTGCCAGCAGCCCCAACCCTCCCCGGGTGGGCGAAAAACTGTTTTTT. As protein: CASSPNPPRVGEKLFF.

The chain couples TRBV30 to TRBJ1-6; D is unclear. The V end was cut by 7 bases, the J end by 6 bases, with 10 bases between. Germline V lookup: CDR1 GTSNPN, CDR2 SVGIG (reference sequence). This CDR3 is built from 12 residues. CDR3 DNA sequence: TGTGCCTTCCGAGGATTTAATTCACCCCTCCACTTT. As protein: CAFRGFNSPLHF.

In this sample, this clone turned up a few times. The rearrangement joins TRBV28 to TRBJ2-3, with 13 bases lining up with TRBD2. The V gene end was trimmed by 1 base and the J gene end by 2 bases; junction bases not matched to a gene: 6. This CDR3 has 18 residues. Germline CDR1 MDHEN, CDR2 SYDVKM. DNA for the CDR3: TGTGCCAGCAGTTTATCTCCGGGACTAGCGGGATTCACAGATACGCAGTATTTT. Translation: CASSLSPGLAGFTDTQYF.

The chain uses TRBV6-1 and TRBJ2-1; TRBD2 matches 7 bases. V was clipped by 2 bases and J by 4 bases; unmatched bases: 2. The CDR3 runs to 14 residues. Looked up from germline, CDR1 is MNHNS and CDR2 is SASEGT. The DNA of the CDR3 is TGTGCCAGCAGTGAAAGACTAGCTTACAATGAGCAGTTCTTC. Translation: CASSERLAYNEQFF.

Points on this clone: The same CDR3 arises from other DNA sequences in this sample as well. The chain carries TRBV30 and TRBJ1-5; 7 nucleotides match TRBD1. The CDR3 contains 13 residues. Trimming at V came to 5 bases and at J to 3 bases, leaving 4 bases not matched to a gene. The germline CDR1 and CDR2 sequences are GTSNPN and SVGIG (reference sequence). The DNA for the CDR3 is TGTGCCTGGTCCGGACAGGCCAATCAGCCCCAGCATTTT. It encodes CAWSGQANQPQHF.

The V call is TRBV19, the J call TRBJ1-5; no definite D call. Germline CDR1 and CDR2: LNHDA and SQIVND (reference sequence). With 5 bases removed from V and 0 bases from J, the gap between germline ends came to 8 bases. The CDR3 runs 14 residues. The CDR3 nucleotides are TGTGCCAGTAGTGTAAGATATAGCAATCAGCCCCAGCATTTT. Protein sequence: CASSVRYSNQPQHF.

The chain recombines TRBV20-1 with TRBJ1-4; TRBD1 agrees at 7 bases. This CDR3 has 13 amino acids. J was trimmed by 11 bases and V by 3 bases; bases with no gene match: 9. Germline V gene sequence: CDR1 DFQATT, CDR2 SNEGSKA (reference sequence). In DNA form, the CDR3 reads TGCAGTGCTAGTCTGGCAGGGGGGGGGAAACTGTTTTTT. Translated, it gives CSASLAGGGKLFF.

As DNA, the CDR3 is TGTGCCAGCAGCTTGGGCAGGGGGTATAGCACAGATACGCAGTATTTT. Translation gives CASSLGRGYSTDTQYF. The J gene is TRBJ2-3, the V gene TRBV5-5; 7 bases line up with TRBD1. The germline V gene has CDR1 SGHKS and CDR2 YYEKEE (reference sequence). V was clipped by 0 bases and J by 0 bases; unmatched bases: 4. This CDR3 has 16 amino acids. Complete variable domain (other parts from reference TRBV5-5 and TRBJ2-3): DAGVTQSPTHLIKTRGQQVTLRCSPISGHKSVSWYQQVLGQGPQFIFQYYEKEERGRGNFPDRFSARQFPNYSSELNVNALLLGDSALYLCASSLGRGYSTDTQYFGPGTRLTVL.